This T cell receptor (beta chain) was recorded in a study of radiotherapy plus CTLA-4 blockade in lung cancer. Study findings and constraints: Interferon-beta, together with early blood T cell clone dynamics, reportedly best predicted response.

Profiling relied on immunoSEQ multiplex PCR, and the TCRdb table lists in-frame clones only, not all of them. The sample has over 30,000 clones; about four fifths are singletons. Details on this clone: Its target is not known.

The specimen was peripheral blood, collected from a patient treated with radiotherapy plus ipilimumab. The receptor comes from a human donor with non-small cell lung cancer that progressed on radiotherapy plus ipilimumab.

The DNA of the CDR3 is TGCGCCAGCAGCCCGGCCGGGACAGGGGCCTACGAGCAGTACTTC. It is translated as CASSPAGTGAYEQYF. V usage is TRBV5-1 and J usage is TRBJ2-7; TRBD1 matches 10 bases. After removal of 4 bases from V and 2 bases from J, the junction contained 6 bases not matched to a gene. The CDR3 is 15 residues long. Germline CDR1 and CDR2: SGHRS and YFSETQ.